The entry below describes one TCR beta chain. Its target antigen remains unknown. No base quality values were provided; no much bigger clone lies one nucleotide off. The cohort consisted of 600 or so healthy bone marrow donors. Cohort members were all nominally healthy when sampled, although unrecorded immune exposures were likely present. The donor was CMV seropositive and was included in the group of 289 seropositive cohort members. Each donor provided a peripheral blood sample, and peripheral blood mononuclear cells were used for TCR beta sequencing. Genomic DNA extraction from the blood cell samples was performed with the Qiagen DNeasy Blood Extraction Kit. The sample is drawn from a study of cytomegalovirus exposure and HLA in healthy donors (dated by TCRdb to the late 2010s). For the wider study: In an earlier analysis of under 750 of the donors, 250 to 350 Gb of sequence data and 100 million or so unique TCR beta sequences from 150 million to 200 million T cells were reported. About 300 gigabases of sequencing data and 80 million or so unique TCR sequences were included in an early release covering 550 to 650 HLA-typed donors. Among the roughly 370 genotyped donors, around 81% belonged to the genetic ancestry cluster associated with self-reported Caucasian donors. The aim of the study was to test whether cataloging public T cell receptors could identify signatures of past pathogen exposure. The T cell repertoires of several hundred subjects were profiled by immunosequencing and related to cytomegalovirus serostatus. In addition to the first cohort of approximately 650 subjects, a separate validation cohort of 100 to 150 different subjects was used. The study combined high-throughput TCR immunosequencing, statistical association of individual TCRs with disease status, and machine learning to predict cytomegalovirus infection status. A later analysis re-analyzed previously published TCR beta repertoires from about 730 donors and added high-resolution HLA genotyping to study TCR occurrence patterns. In the later analysis, no new phenotypic data were used to find candidate immune exposures; instead, reliance was placed on TCR beta sequences and their occurrence across donors. In an earlier analysis of 550 to 700 of the donors, high-throughput TCR beta sequencing was used to judge whether each TCR beta V gene segment behaved as functional or pseudogenic. Donor age, sex, ethnicity and CMV serostatus were compiled alongside the repertoire data. Genome-wide SNP genotypes for about three fifths of the roughly 670 donors were used in a later genetic analysis, which treated that subset as a discovery cohort. All discovery cohort repertoires had been generated using a single sequencing platform. Both class I and class II loci were covered by HLA typing, at four-digit resolution. The number of typed donors differed by locus: roughly 620-630 for A, B, C, DRB1 and DQB1; 500 to 550 for DQA1; over 600 for DPA1; and 400 to 480 for DPB1. Five DR-DQ haplotypes were treated as single units for association and clustering because of strong linkage in the cohort. Across 398 genotyped donors of the cohort, an average of about 240,000 unique TCR beta nucleotide sequences per donor were sequenced, and about a sixth of those sequences were non-productive. Study-wide conclusions, independent of this receptor: CMV serostatus was the only immune exposure information available for the cohort. The 87-base-pair reads could not distinguish some IMGT-functional V segments, including TRBV6-2 and TRBV6-3, so those segments were excluded. Cytomegalovirus status was reported to be diagnosed by the classifier with high specificity and sensitivity in both the original and validation cohorts. Several of the top co-occurrence clusters appeared to be linked to parvovirus B19, influenza, CMV and Epstein-Barr virus, according to a later analysis. While some public TCRs were present in many individuals, most TCR sequences turned up only very rarely across donors. A later analysis associated 16,951 TCR beta sequences with specific HLA alleles at a false discovery rate of 0.05. An association between a missense DCLRE1C variant and V-gene and J-gene trimming of TCR beta chains was found in a later genetic analysis and replicated in an independent cohort. According to the authors, the approach could potentially be generalized to other disease states and immunological phenotypes. A later analysis found that most CMV-associated TCR beta chains appeared HLA-restricted, with HLA associations seemingly driven largely by CMV exposure. This cohort had only TCR beta chains sequenced, and the lack of alpha or paired-chain data limited which features could be detected. Because counts were too low, about 18 rarely observed V segments, including chromosome 9 orphons, were excluded from the earlier analysis of 587 of the donors. Strong co-occurrence of HLA alleles, especially DR and DQ, made assigning TCR associations to individual alleles difficult. The study listed 150 to 200 TCR beta chains as associated with cytomegalovirus. In a later analysis, HLA-associated TCR beta chains were found to be more clonally expanded and to have lower generation probabilities than equally common non-associated chains. A further reported finding was that TCR beta sequences accurately predicted the HLA-A and HLA-B alleles for most subjects in the first cohort. In a later analysis, TCR association rates were found to vary across HLA loci, with the most associated TCRs seen for DRB1 alleles and the fewest for HLA-C alleles. An earlier analysis of some 560 of the donors showed that most TCR beta V segments appeared in productive rearrangements either about 87% or about 30% of the time, which broadly matched IMGT annotations. According to a later genetic analysis, donors in an Asian-associated ancestry cluster had fewer N-insertions in productive TCRs than the roughly 660-donor mean. Roughly uniform sequencing depth across donors was assumed in presence/absence analyses, although this assumption may not hold. The sequencing pipeline was judged likely to have produced a cluster of highly shared sequence variants as a technical artifact. Linkage disequilibrium might explain the correlated functional status among segregating V segments, but an unknown experimental factor could not be excluded. In vitro tests confirmed that a few of the cytomegalovirus-associated TCR beta chains recognize cytomegalovirus antigens. HLA typing was unavailable for some donors at each locus, so association tests used only the typed subset.

Including cysteine and phenylalanine, the CDR3 has 13 amino acids. Of all the DNA, just the CDR3 is kept, 39 bases in frame from base 1. A distance of 8 bases separates the germline ends of V and J, which lose 5 bases and 3 bases respectively. Based on the germline V gene, the CDR1 and CDR2 sequences are MDHEN and SYDVKM. The library relied on the immunoSEQ multiplex PCR assay. For the multiplex PCR, a mixture combining 60 forward primers for TCR Vbeta segments and 13 reverse primers for TCR Jbeta segments was used. Amplification of the CDR3 region of rearranged TCR beta genes was performed with a multiplex PCR assay on genomic DNA. The amplified TCR beta libraries were sequenced on the Illumina HiSeq System as 87-base-pair reads. Under the source paper's analysis protocol: Across the 500 to 700 repertoires, a later analysis counted 60 million to 90 million unique TCR beta chains, roughly 11 million of which were shared by at least two donors. Raw reads were error-corrected and collapsed into unique sequences with a nearest-neighbor algorithm that merged closely related sequences to remove PCR and sequencing errors. To assign V, D and J gene segments, CDR3 sequences were aligned to IMGT reference sequences. For a sequence to be retained, a match of at least six nucleotides to both a V gene segment and a J gene segment was required. A rearrangement counted as productive if the CDR3 had no stop codons and remained in frame with V and J, and every other rearrangement counted as non-productive. Following IMGT convention, CDR3 was defined as the stretch from the second conserved V-encoded cysteine up to the conserved J-encoded phenylalanine. In an earlier analysis of roughly 610 of the donors, sequences lacking an unambiguous match to a single V gene segment were excluded. An earlier analysis of roughly 590 of the donors called V segments functional above 56.7% productive rearrangements and segregating when the between-donor standard deviation exceeded 5%. A statistical classification framework was built for diagnosing cytomegalovirus status from the catalog of TCR beta chain sequences. In a later analysis, TCR nucleotide sequences were compared against IMGT/GENE-DB human TR gene sequences so that V and J genes could be assigned. In a later analysis, CDR3 sequences and most-parsimonious VDJ recombination scenarios were assigned using the TCRdist pipeline. In a later analysis, each TCR beta chain was defined by its CDR3 amino acid sequence together with its V-gene family, and reads without a unique V-gene family were excluded. As a way to deal with suspected cross-contamination and a sequencing artifact, a later analysis dropped nearly 600 nucleotide sequences that were highly shared and had low generation probability. In a later analysis, a clonal expansion index was calculated for each public chain from normalized within-repertoire ranks of inferred template counts. In a later analysis, generation probabilities were computed using a VDJ recombination model fitted to out-of-frame rearrangements, and the results were checked against IGoR. A later analysis scored TCR-TCR, TCR-HLA and TCR-CMV co-occurrence with hypergeometric tests, applying a repertoire-size bias correction to TCR pairs. A later analysis estimated false discovery rates by permuting HLA or CMV assignments 20 times. In a later analysis, co-occurring TCRs were grouped with DBSCAN, and TCRdist sequence similarity was added when clustering was performed within HLA-allele-positive subsets. For co-occurrence clustering, repertoires with fewer than 30,000 or more than 120,000 public chains were excluded, along with roughly 5 repertoires with anomalous nucleotide sharing. TCRdb retrieved this table from immuneACCESS and kept in-frame rearrangements only. Not all clones are present; in checked studies, unresolved V genes account for under half, and no reason is known for the remainder. V, J and clone size reflect that table, while D and trimming were determined from the DNA. The table for this sample lists 110,000 to 150,000 clones; approximately 78% of them were counted only once. About 3.2% of the sample goes to the ten largest clones.

Recombination joined TRBV28 with TRBJ1-3, with a tentative D gene TRBD1 over 6 matching bases. This receptor was identified in a man younger than 35 in good health and CMV-seropositive. Sequencing was done on a sample of PBMCs. The nucleotide sequence is given as TGTGCCAGCAGTAAGGACAGTGGAAACACCATATATTTT. This encodes CASSKDSGNTIYF. Extended through the reference TRBV28 and TRBJ1-3 proteins, this CDR3 yields the full variable domain: DVKVTQSSRYLVKRTGEKVFLECVQDMDHENMFWYRQDPGLGLRLIYFSYDVKMKEKGDIPEGYSVSREKKERFSLILESASTNQTSMYLCASSKDSGNTIYFGEGSWLTVV.